Sequencing of this TCR beta chain was carried out in a study of T cell changes during pregnancy in multiple sclerosis. Trimming removed 6 bases at V and 5 bases at J, with 14 bases between. The germline V gene encodes CDR1 SNHLY and CDR2 FYNNEI. There are 13 residues in the CDR3. Data came from immunoSEQ multiplex PCR; TCRdb stores just in-frame clones and leaves some out. The sample records 40,000 or so clones, 94% being singletons. This sequence originates from a female donor with multiple sclerosis, enrolled in a pregnancy study. This material consisted of CD8+ T cells from peripheral blood mononuclear cells, taken in the third trimester of pregnancy. The rearrangement joins TRBV2 to TRBJ2-7, with D perhaps matching TRBD2 (6 bases). CDR3 amino acids: CASRDLGLHEQYF. In nucleotides, the CDR3 is TGTGCCAGCAGGGACCTGGGACTCCACGAGCAGTACTTC.